These 5 T cell receptor beta chains share one sample of origin, sequenced in a study of T cell repertoires in cytomegalovirus infection (dated 2019 in TCRdb). Reads for this sample came from an Illumina HiSeq 1500. In-frame beta chains were kept once TCRdb had trimmed the public reads at Q25 with fastp and called clones with MiXCR. CDR3 protein sequences are deduplicated, and each keeps its most common genes and DNA. This sample is represented by almost 550,000 distinct CDR3 sequences; 16% of them were singletons. The ten most abundant clones make up 20% to 30% of the sample. Input material: CD8+ T cells from PBMCs. Receptor source: a human donor in good health (CMV status not recorded). Some clones in this sample may be carry-over from other donors' samples.

The sample holds many counts of this clonotype. This rearrangement joins TRBV11-2 to TRBJ2-7, with 7 bases lining up with TRBD2. Germline CDR1 SGHAT, CDR2 FQNNGV. CDR3 length: 16 amino acids. The V gene end was trimmed by 1 base and the J gene end by 3 bases; junction bases not matched to a gene: 9. This CDR3 is CASSLGFMGDYYEQYF. The CDR3 coding sequence is TGTGCCAGCAGCTTAGGTTTCATGGGGGACTACTACGAGCAGTACTTC.

This clonotype was seen repeatedly, ten times or more. The chain links TRBV7-3 to TRBJ2-1; D might be TRBD2 (6 bases). The CDR3 length is 14 residues. Trimming shortened V by 10 bases and J by 2 bases, and 15 bases separated the two germline ends. Germline-derived CDR1 and CDR2 are SGHTA and FQGTGA. The CDR3 is CATSLAGPYNEQFF. For the CDR3, the DNA is TGTGCCACCTCACTAGCAGGTCCCTACAATGAGCAGTTCTTC.

This clonotype was counted at least ten times. The chain employs TRBV7-9 and TRBJ1-4, with 8 bases identical to TRBD1. CDR1 and CDR2 (germline): SEHNR, FQNEAQ (reference sequence). The CDR3 extends over 14 amino acids. Trimming removed 2 bases from V and 6 bases from J; junction bases left unmatched: 2. CDR3 coding DNA: TGTGCCAGCAGCTTATTGGACAGGGATGAAAAACTGTTTTTT. Residues: CASSLLDRDEKLFF.

At least ten counts were recorded for this clonotype. The V and J genes are TRBV10-3 and TRBJ2-5, with 7 bases fitting TRBD1. Germline CDR1 is ENHRY and CDR2 is SYGVKD. This CDR3 spans 16 amino acids. Trimming cost V 4 bases and J 4 bases; bases outside gene matches: 12. CDR3 in DNA: TGTGCCATCAGTGGGGTCGACAGGGAAGTCTTAGAGACCCAGTACTTC. Translated: CAISGVDREVLETQYF.

In its sample, this clonotype was seen many times. The CDR3 DNA is TGTGCCAGCAGCTTTGGTGGTGGAGGGGTAGCAACTAATGAAAAACTGTTTTTT. The encoded protein is CASSFGGGGVATNEKLFF. The V and J genes are TRBV11-2 and TRBJ1-4; a possible D gene is TRBD1 (5 bases). V shed 3 bases and J shed 0 bases, with 17 bases lying between them. The CDR3 runs to 18 residues. Germline V gene sequence: CDR1 SGHAT, CDR2 FQNNGV.